This T cell receptor (beta chain) is from a study of OX40 agonist ivuxolimab in advanced cancers. Whole-study context: Every 2 weeks, patients got intravenous ivuxolimab at one of six dose levels (0.01-10 mg/kg). Three partial responders included one hepatocellular carcinoma patient and two cutaneous melanoma patients. Of the participants, under 50% had some prior anti-PD-1, anti-PD-L1 or anti-CTLA-4 therapy, which was allowed. General study findings and limits: Low normalized T-cell clonal expansion also characterized some of the nonresponders.

Concerning this clone: Its target is unknown.

CDR3 size: 16 residues. V lost 3 bases to trimming and J lost 6 bases; unmatched junction nucleotides: 6. The germline V gene has CDR1 SEHNR and CDR2 FQNEAQ (reference sequence). Here immunoSEQ multiplex PCR was the method, and the copy in TCRdb shows in-frame clones only, minus some. This table has 60,000 to 80,000 clones, about 93% appearing once. The V and J genes are TRBV7-9 and TRBJ2-3; 13 bases line up with TRBD2. This TCR was sampled from an adult with an advanced solid tumor such as melanoma, head and neck, liver or kidney cancer. The material was CD4+ or CD8+ T cells sorted from blood, obtained in a trial of the OX40 agonist ivuxolimab. The CDR3 DNA reads as TGTGCCAGCAGCTTCCAGACTAGCGGGGGGTTCGATACGCAGTATTTT. Amino acid sequence: CASSFQTSGGFDTQYF.